These T cell receptor beta chains were read from a single sample in a study of T-cell memory formation after mild COVID-19. A single record per CDR3 protein comes from TCRdb applying MiXCR to the 5' RACE reads. The sample records approximately 150,000 distinct CDR3 sequences, around 13% being singletons. Input material: PBMCs or a T cell subset sorted from them (not recorded which). Source of these receptors: an adult woman who had mild COVID-19 (a few samples of this study predate the infection). Cell type and time point are not known. Each CDR3 is given with its conserved first and last residue. Fields, in order: CDR3 protein, CDR3 DNA, clone size, V gene, D gene, J gene. D genes are given only for firm matches. Clone sizes are given selectively: once, few, many, or a class where the clone is expanded.

CDR3: CASREGSSTSGNTIYF
DNA: TGCGCCAGCAGGGAGGGGTCCTCAACGTCAGGAAACACCATATATTTT
size: .
V: TRBV5-1
D: .
J: TRBJ1-3

CDR3: CSARVRGDTEAFF
DNA: TGCAGTGCTAGAGTAAGAGGGGACACTGAAGCTTTCTTT
size: .
V: TRBV20-1
D: .
J: TRBJ1-1

CDR3: CASRPKGQGGNQPQHF
DNA: TGTGCCAGCCGTCCTAAAGGACAGGGCGGCAATCAGCCCCAGCATTTT
size: few
V: TRBV6-2/TRBV6-3
D: TRBD1
J: TRBJ1-5

CDR3: CASSSFTDTQYF
DNA: TGTGCCAGCAGCTCTTTCACAGATACGCAGTATTTT
size: few
V: TRBV13
D: .
J: TRBJ2-3

CDR3: CASSLERTPSIQYF
DNA: TGCGCCAGCAGCTTGGAACGGACACCCAGCATTCAGTACTTC
size: once
V: TRBV5-1
D: .
J: TRBJ2-4

CDR3: CASSQGEGGTQYF
DNA: TGCGCCAGCAGCCAGGGTGAGGGGGGTACGCAGTATTTT
size: few
V: TRBV4-3
D: .
J: TRBJ2-3

CDR3: CASTGLDGETQYF
DNA: TGTGCCAGCACAGGACTAGACGGAGAGACCCAGTACTTC
size: many
V: TRBV7-9
D: TRBD2
J: TRBJ2-5

CDR3: CASKPGQGAMEQYF
DNA: TGTGCCAGCAAACCGGGACAGGGGGCGATGGAGCAGTACTTC
size: .
V: TRBV27
D: TRBD1
J: TRBJ2-7

CDR3: CSARDSPYEQYF
DNA: TGCAGTGCTAGGGACAGCCCCTACGAGCAGTACTTC
size: .
V: TRBV20-1
D: .
J: TRBJ2-7

CDR3: CASSILGQSYEQYF
DNA: TGTGCCAGTAGTATTTTGGGGCAGAGCTACGAGCAGTACTTC
size: .
V: TRBV19
D: .
J: TRBJ2-7

CDR3: CATSDPRSGQGPAETQYF
DNA: TGTGCCACCAGTGATCCCAGGTCCGGACAGGGGCCGGCAGAGACCCAGTACTTC
size: .
V: TRBV24-1
D: TRBD1
J: TRBJ2-5

CDR3: CSASYRVEKLFF
DNA: TGCAGTGCTAGTTACAGGGTTGAAAAACTGTTTTTT
size: many
V: TRBV20-1
D: .
J: TRBJ1-4

CDR3: CASSPGQGRGEQYF
DNA: TGTGCCAGCTCACCAGGACAGGGGAGAGGAGAGCAGTACTTC
size: .
V: TRBV18
D: TRBD1
J: TRBJ2-7

CDR3: CASSGRIGGYTF
DNA: TGTGCCAGCAGCGGGAGGATCGGAGGCTACACCTTC
size: few
V: TRBV7-8
D: .
J: TRBJ1-2

CDR3: CASTPGGVEQETQYF
DNA: TGTGCCAGTACCCCGGGGGGGGTCGAACAGGAGACCCAGTACTTC
size: few
V: TRBV19
D: TRBD2
J: TRBJ2-5

CDR3: CSARAGPNGELFF
DNA: TGCAGTGCTAGAGCTGGCCCAAACGGGGAGCTGTTTTTT
size: few
V: TRBV20-1
D: .
J: TRBJ2-2

CDR3: CASSPKRKEMAHEQFF
DNA: TGTGCCAGCAGCCCTAAGCGGAAGGAGATGGCGCATGAGCAGTTCTTC
size: few
V: TRBV7-2
D: .
J: TRBJ2-1

CDR3: CASRPITSGGNNEQFF
DNA: TGTGCCAGCAGACCTATTACTAGCGGGGGGAACAATGAGCAGTTCTTC
size: .
V: TRBV7-9
D: TRBD2
J: TRBJ2-1

CDR3: CASRLTGDSGDTQYF
DNA: TGCGCCAGCAGGCTGACAGGGGATTCAGGAGATACGCAGTATTTT
size: .
V: TRBV5-1
D: TRBD1
J: TRBJ2-3

CDR3: CASSAGSDTEAFF
DNA: TGTGCCAGCAGCGCAGGGTCGGACACTGAAGCTTTCTTT
size: .
V: TRBV9
D: .
J: TRBJ1-1

CDR3: CATEGGEGVSYNEQFF
DNA: TGTGCCACCGAGGGGGGTGAAGGGGTGTCCTACAATGAGCAGTTCTTC
size: .
V: TRBV10-3
D: .
J: TRBJ2-1

CDR3: CSASGGGADAGELFF
DNA: TGCAGTGCTAGCGGCGGGGGGGCCGACGCCGGGGAGCTGTTTTTT
size: .
V: TRBV20-1
D: TRBD2
J: TRBJ2-2